This T cell receptor (beta chain) was observed in a study of T cell repertoires in cytomegalovirus infection. On the study more broadly: Carrying CMV and the relevant HLA type showed in public TCR beta signatures.

Study findings and constraints: CMV-specific TCR beta clonotypes restricted by HLA-C were the ones dominating the ex vivo response. Adding up the frequency of public TCR beta families identified people who carried CMV plus the relevant HLA.

Via MiXCR, TCRdb re-called the reads, giving one row per CDR3 protein. The profile shows some 300,000 distinct CDR3 sequences, 9.6% of them singletons. This clonotype was seen a few times. Its antigen is unidentified. Sequencing used PBMCs. The source of this sequence is a human donor in good health (CMV status not recorded). Some clones in this sample may be carry-over from other donors' samples.

The CDR3 region has the DNA TGTGCCAGCAACACACCGGTCAGGCAGAACACCGGGGAGCTGTTTTTT. Amino acids: CASNTPVRQNTGELFF. This sequence joins TRBV12-3 or TRBV12-4 and TRBJ2-2; unclear D gene. CDR3 length: 16 residues. V was trimmed by 7 bases and J by 1 base, leaving 16 bases between them.